Listed below are T cell receptor beta chains from one sample, sequenced in a study of beta chain features in type 1 diabetes. Data came from immunoSEQ multiplex PCR; TCRdb stores just in-frame clones and leaves some out. The data show over 150,000 clones, with about 7.9% seen just once and under 0.6% held by the top ten. The sample taken for sequencing was central memory CD4+ T cells from blood. These receptor sequences come from a young man with type 1 diabetes. The CDR3 runs from the conserved cysteine through the conserved F or W. The D gene is left open where the match is weak. Only part of the rows carry a size: once, few, many, or a class if the clone is expanded.

cdr3_aa cdr3_nt j_call clone_size d_call v_call
CASSDSSGRPRWGSGELFF TGTGCCAGCAGTGACTCGAGCGGGAGGCCACGATGGGGGTCCGGGGAGCTGTTTTTT TRBJ2-2 - TRBD2 TRBV6-4
CAWSFSGYEQYF TGTGCCTGGAGTTTCTCGGGCTACGAGCAGTACTTC TRBJ2-7 few - TRBV30
CSAHSAGPKLF TGCAGTGCCCATTCCGCGGGACCAAAGCTCTTC TRBJ2-1 few - TRBV20-1
CASRTGSSYNEQFF TGTGCCAGCAGGACAGGGAGCTCCTACAATGAGCAGTTCTTC TRBJ2-1 few TRBD1 TRBV5-4
CASSQLTTSGYYNEQFF TGCGCCAGCAGTCAATTGACGACTAGCGGATACTACAATGAGCAGTTCTTC TRBJ2-1 many TRBD2 TRBV23-1
CASSYRSSGNTIYF TGTGCCAGCAGTTACCGGTCTTCCGGAAACACCATATATTTT TRBJ1-3 - - TRBV6-5
CASVIAGGYTQYF TGTGCCAGCGTGATAGCGGGGGGGTATACGCAGTATTTT TRBJ2-3 - TRBD2 TRBV25-1
CASRRQGGSEQYF TGTGCCAGCAGACGGCAGGGGGGAAGCGAGCAGTACTTC TRBJ2-7 few - TRBV6-6
CASSIGQRGSYNEQFF TGTGCCAGCAGCATCGGCCAGCGGGGATCCTACAATGAGCAGTTCTTC TRBJ2-1 - - TRBV21-1
CASSLASGGSYNEQFF TGTGCCAGCAGCTTGGCCTCGGGCGGGAGTTACAATGAGCAGTTCTTC TRBJ2-1 - TRBD2 TRBV5-4
CASSDSGYEQYF TGTGCCAGCAGTGATAGCGGGTACGAGCAGTACTTC TRBJ2-7 - TRBD2 TRBV6-1
CASSPPGTSGADTQYF TGTGCCAGCTCACCACCGGGGACTAGCGGGGCAGATACGCAGTATTTT TRBJ2-3 few TRBD2 TRBV18
CASWAPLANYGYTF TGTGCCAGCTGGGCCCCCTTAGCTAACTATGGCTACACCTTC TRBJ1-2 - - TRBV28
CASSQSGSHEQYF TGTGCCAGCTCTCAATCCGGGTCCCACGAGCAGTACTTC TRBJ2-7 - - TRBV18
CASSRGRTGAEETQYF TGTGCCAGCAGCCGGGGAAGGACAGGGGCCGAAGAGACCCAGTACTTC TRBJ2-5 few TRBD1 TRBV7-9
CATRQGRETQYF TGTGCCACCCGACAGGGCAGAGAGACCCAGTACTTC TRBJ2-5 - TRBD1 TRBV6-5
CASSLVQGVHEQYF TGTGCCAGCAGCTTGGTACAGGGAGTCCACGAGCAGTACTTC TRBJ2-7 few - TRBV11-3
CASSAVRTGPTEAFF TGTGCCAGCAGCGCCGTTCGAACAGGGCCCACTGAAGCTTTCTTT TRBJ1-1 few - TRBV13
CASSQASSGWYEQYF TGTGCCAGCAGCCAAGCGTCTAGCGGGTGGTACGAGCAGTACTTC TRBJ2-7 - TRBD2 TRBV4-2
CASSPGQLTGELFF TGTGCCAGCAGTCCCGGACAGCTCACCGGGGAGCTGTTTTTT TRBJ2-2 few - TRBV27
CAWSAAGGLGQPQHF TGTGCCTGGAGTGCAGCAGGGGGGTTAGGTCAGCCCCAGCATTTT TRBJ1-5 many TRBD1 TRBV30
CASSFTGYEQYF TGTGCCAGCAGCTTTACGGGCTACGAGCAGTACTTC TRBJ2-7 few - TRBV7-2
CASSAAQDTQYF TGCGCCAGCAGCGCTGCCCAGGATACGCAGTATTTT TRBJ2-3 - - TRBV5-1
CASSEALVASGYEQYF TGTGCCAGCAGTGAAGCGCTTGTCGCTAGCGGGTACGAGCAGTACTTC TRBJ2-7 - TRBD2 TRBV2
CASSSGLAGGNEQFF TGTGCCAGCAGCTCTGGACTAGCGGGAGGGAATGAGCAGTTCTTC TRBJ2-1 few TRBD2 TRBV11-3
CASSPSRSLYEQYF TGTGCCAGCAGCCCCAGTCGGAGCCTCTACGAGCAGTACTTC TRBJ2-7 - - TRBV5-4
CASSLGDREAFF TGTGCCAGCAGCTTAGGGGACAGGGAAGCTTTCTTT TRBJ1-1 few TRBD1 TRBV13
CASSHSRTGMNTEAFF TGCGCCAGCAGCCACTCACGGACAGGGATGAACACTGAAGCTTTCTTT TRBJ1-1 few TRBD1 TRBV4-3
CASSRQGQGSGYTF TGTGCCAGCAGCCGTCAAGGACAGGGGAGTGGCTACACCTTC TRBJ1-2 few TRBD1 TRBV7-2
CASDNRVAGANVLTF TGTGCCAGTGACAACAGGGTGGCTGGGGCCAACGTCCTGACTTTC TRBJ2-6 - - TRBV19
CASSVVAGGLYNEQFF TGTGCCAGCAGCGTAGTGGCGGGGGGGCTTTACAATGAGCAGTTCTTC TRBJ2-1 - TRBD2 TRBV9
CASSLQGFREQYF TGTGCCAGCAGTTTGCAGGGTTTTCGCGAGCAGTACTTC TRBJ2-7 few - TRBV27
CASSGRGTLNTGELFF TGTGCCAGCAGTGGTCGGGGGACTTTAAACACCGGGGAGCTGTTTTTT TRBJ2-2 - - TRBV6-1
CASSWRRLVRGYTF TGTGCCAGCAGTTGGAGGCGGCTGGTGCGAGGCTACACCTTC TRBJ1-2 many - TRBV28
CASSLLGQELEAFF TGCGCCAGCAGCCTCCTCGGACAGGAGCTTGAAGCTTTCTTT TRBJ1-1 - TRBD1 TRBV5-1
CASSDHASGRALAKNIQYF TGTGCCAGCAGTGACCACGCTAGCGGGAGGGCCCTAGCCAAAAACATTCAGTACTTC TRBJ2-4 few TRBD2 TRBV6-1
CASSGASARTDTQYF TGCGCCAGCAGCGGCGCTAGCGCTCGCACAGATACGCAGTATTTT TRBJ2-3 few - TRBV5-1
CASTDSGSSADTQYF TGTGCCAGCACCGATTCGGGGAGTTCGGCAGATACGCAGTATTTT TRBJ2-3 - - TRBV2
CATSRDPGPQETQYF TGTGCCACCAGCAGAGACCCAGGCCCCCAAGAGACCCAGTACTTC TRBJ2-5 few - TRBV15
CASSLTESSYEQYF TGTGCCAGCAGCTTGACAGAGTCTTCCTACGAGCAGTACTTC TRBJ2-7 few - TRBV5-4
CASSLGQGAYYEQYF TGTGCCAGCAGCTTGGGGCAGGGGGCTTACTACGAGCAGTACTTC TRBJ2-7 few TRBD1 TRBV5-4
CASSLAGGPNTGELFF TGTGCCAGCAGTTTAGCGGGAGGGCCTAACACCGGGGAGCTGTTTTTT TRBJ2-2 - TRBD2 TRBV28
CSLHYHYEQYF TGCAGTCTCCACTATCACTACGAGCAGTACTTC TRBJ2-7 - - TRBV20-1
CASSKTQGSYEQYF TGTGCCAGCAGCAAGACGCAGGGGTCCTACGAGCAGTACTTC TRBJ2-7 few - TRBV27
CATSRDGQETQYF TGTGCCACCAGCAGAGACGGGCAAGAGACCCAGTACTTC TRBJ2-5 - - TRBV15
CAWSVTGEGWLFF TGTGCCTGGAGTGTGACAGGGGAAGGTTGGCTGTTTTTT TRBJ1-4 few TRBD1 TRBV30
CASSLGAGYSYEQYF TGTGCCAGCAGCTTGGGAGCGGGATACTCCTACGAGCAGTACTTC TRBJ2-7 once TRBD2 TRBV5-4
CASRPTGGYYTEAFF TGTGCCAGCAGGCCTACAGGGGGGTATTACACTGAAGCTTTCTTT TRBJ1-1 - TRBD1 TRBV28
CASSQDLVGGGAGETQYF TGTGCCAGCAGCCAAGATCTCGTAGGCGGGGGGGCGGGAGAGACCCAGTACTTC TRBJ2-5 - TRBD2 TRBV4-2
CASSLSGVSGNEQFF TGTGCCAGCAGCTTGAGCGGCGTATCGGGCAATGAGCAGTTCTTC TRBJ2-1 few - TRBV7-9
CASSPNRGSYGYTF TGTGCCAGCTCACCAAACAGGGGTAGCTATGGCTACACCTTC TRBJ1-2 - TRBD1 TRBV18
CASSRDFSYEQYF TGTGCCAGCAGCCGGGACTTCTCCTACGAGCAGTACTTC TRBJ2-7 - - TRBV7-2
CAISLEQYF TGCGCCATCTCCTTGGAGCAGTACTTC TRBJ2-7 few - TRBV5-1